The next 4 T cell receptor beta chains were all read from a single sample in a study of memory CD4+ T cells and cytomegalovirus serostatus. The method was immunoSEQ multiplex PCR; TCRdb's version includes in-frame clones alone and lacks a portion of them. The table shows about 57,000 clones, with around 80% occurring only once. The sort gate was single viable CD3+CD4+CD8-CD45RO+ cells for memory CD4+ T cells. Sequencing was performed on memory CD4+ T cells from blood. These receptors all come from an adult in good health and CMV-seronegative.

This chain connects TRBV5-5 to TRBJ2-7; D possibly corresponds to TRBD2 (6 bases). V lost 0 bases and J lost 0, with 7 bases in between. This CDR3 comprises 14 residues. Germline V CDR1 and CDR2: SGHKS, YYEKEE (reference sequence). CDR3 sequence (DNA): TGTGCCAGCAGCTTGGTCGGGAGCTCCTACGAGCAGTACTTC. Residues: CASSLVGSSYEQYF.

The rearrangement links TRBV7-9 to TRBJ1-3; D is unclear. The CDR3 spans 13 residues. V was pared by 6 bases and J by 4 bases, with 10 bases between. The germline CDR1 and CDR2 sequences are SEHNR and FQNEAQ (reference sequence). The CDR3 nucleotides are TGTGCCAGCAGTCTCTTGGTGGGAAACACCATATATTTT. Protein sequence: CASSLLVGNTIYF. Variable domain in full (rest from reference TRBV7-9 and TRBJ1-3): DTGVSQNPRHKITKRGQNVTFRCDPISEHNRLYWYRQTLGQGPEFLTYFQNEAQLEKSRLLSDRFSAERPKGSFSTLEIQRTEQGDSAMYLCASSLLVGNTIYFGEGSWLTVV.

The chain combines TRBV2 with TRBJ2-3; no clear D gene. Germline V lookup: CDR1 SNHLY, CDR2 FYNNEI. Trimming cost V 7 bases and J 2 bases, with 16 bases left between them. The CDR3 extends over 15 amino acids. CDR3 nucleotide sequence: TGTGCCAGCACCGAAAGGACCCTCCCCACAGATACGCAGTATTTT. Translation: CASTERTLPTDTQYF.

V usage is TRBV13 and J usage is TRBJ2-1; D remains unclear. Germline values: CDR1 PRHDT, CDR2 FYEKMQ (reference sequence). V was trimmed by 6 bases and J by 8 bases, leaving 8 bases between them. The CDR3 extends over 11 amino acids. The CDR3 protein is CASSFDYEQFF. CDR3 in DNA: TGTGCCAGCAGTTTTGACTATGAGCAGTTCTTC.